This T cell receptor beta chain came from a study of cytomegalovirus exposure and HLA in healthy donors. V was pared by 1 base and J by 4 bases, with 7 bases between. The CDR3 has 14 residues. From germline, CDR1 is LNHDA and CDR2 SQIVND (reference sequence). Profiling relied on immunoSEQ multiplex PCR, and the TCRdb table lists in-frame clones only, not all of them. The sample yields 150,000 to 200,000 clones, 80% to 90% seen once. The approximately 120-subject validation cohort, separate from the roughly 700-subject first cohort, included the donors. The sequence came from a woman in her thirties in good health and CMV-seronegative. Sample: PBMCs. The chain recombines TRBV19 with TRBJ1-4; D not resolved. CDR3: CASSIARGNEKLFF. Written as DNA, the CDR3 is TGTGCCAGTAGTATAGCTCGGGGTAATGAAAAACTGTTTTTT.